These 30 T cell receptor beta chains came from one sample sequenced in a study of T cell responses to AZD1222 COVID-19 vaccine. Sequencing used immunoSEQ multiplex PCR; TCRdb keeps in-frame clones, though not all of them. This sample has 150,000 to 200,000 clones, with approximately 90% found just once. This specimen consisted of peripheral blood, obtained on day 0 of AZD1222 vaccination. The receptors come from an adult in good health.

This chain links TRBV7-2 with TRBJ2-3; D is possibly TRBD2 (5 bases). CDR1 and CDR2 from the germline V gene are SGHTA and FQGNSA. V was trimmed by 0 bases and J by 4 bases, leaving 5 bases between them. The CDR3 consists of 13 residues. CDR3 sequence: CASSLARADTQYF. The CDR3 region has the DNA TGTGCCAGCAGCTTAGCGAGGGCAGATACGCAGTATTTT.

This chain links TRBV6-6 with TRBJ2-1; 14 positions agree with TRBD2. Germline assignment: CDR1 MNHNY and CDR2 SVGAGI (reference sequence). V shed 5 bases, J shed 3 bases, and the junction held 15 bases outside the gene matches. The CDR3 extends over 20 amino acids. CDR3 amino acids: CASSHPTGTSGGHLYNEQFF. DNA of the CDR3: TGTGCCAGCAGTCACCCAACCGGGACTAGCGGGGGACATCTCTACAATGAGCAGTTCTTC.

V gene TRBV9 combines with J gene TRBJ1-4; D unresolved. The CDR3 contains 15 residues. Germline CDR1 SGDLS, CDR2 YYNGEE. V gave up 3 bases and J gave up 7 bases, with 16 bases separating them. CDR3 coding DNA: TGTGCCAGCAGCGCCGAGGGAGGGTCCAGTGAAAAACTGTTTTTT. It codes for CASSAEGGSSEKLFF.

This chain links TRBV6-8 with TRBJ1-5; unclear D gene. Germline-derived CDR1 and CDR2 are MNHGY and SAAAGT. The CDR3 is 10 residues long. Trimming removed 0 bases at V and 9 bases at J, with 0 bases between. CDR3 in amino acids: CASSYSPQHF. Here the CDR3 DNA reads TGTGCCAGCAGTTACTCGCCCCAGCATTTT.

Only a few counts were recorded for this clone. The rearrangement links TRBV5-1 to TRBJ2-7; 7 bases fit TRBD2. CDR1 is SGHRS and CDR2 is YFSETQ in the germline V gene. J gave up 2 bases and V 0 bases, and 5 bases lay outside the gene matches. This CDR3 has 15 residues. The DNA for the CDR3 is TGCGCCAGCAGCTTGGGCGGGACTAATGCCTACGAGCAGTACTTC. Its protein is CASSLGGTNAYEQYF. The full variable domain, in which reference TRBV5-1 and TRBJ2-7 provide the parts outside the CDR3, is KAGVTQTPRYLIKTRGQQVTLSCSPISGHRSVSWYQQTPGQGLQFLFEYFSETQRNKGNFPGRFSGRQFSNSRSEMNVSTLELGDSALYLCASSLGGTNAYEQYFGPGTRLTVT.

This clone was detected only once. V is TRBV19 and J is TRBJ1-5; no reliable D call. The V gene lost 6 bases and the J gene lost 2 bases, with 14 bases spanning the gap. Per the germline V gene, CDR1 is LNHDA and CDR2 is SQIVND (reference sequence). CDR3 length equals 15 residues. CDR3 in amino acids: CASRDGGVGNQPQHF. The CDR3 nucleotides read TGTGCCAGTAGGGACGGCGGGGTTGGCAATCAGCCCCAGCATTTT.

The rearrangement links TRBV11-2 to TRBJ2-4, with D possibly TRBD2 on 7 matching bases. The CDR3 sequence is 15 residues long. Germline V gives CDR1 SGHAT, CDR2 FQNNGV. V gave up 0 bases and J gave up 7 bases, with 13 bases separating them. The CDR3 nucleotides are TGTGCCAGCAGCTTAGATCGTGGGGGGGCGAACATTCAGTACTTC. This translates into CASSLDRGGANIQYF.

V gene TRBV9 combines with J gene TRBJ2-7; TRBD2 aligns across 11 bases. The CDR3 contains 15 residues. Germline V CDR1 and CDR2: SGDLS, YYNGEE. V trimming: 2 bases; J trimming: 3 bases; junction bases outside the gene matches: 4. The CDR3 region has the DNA TGTGCCAGCAGCGTTAGCGGGGGGGCCAACTACGAGCAGTACTTC. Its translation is CASSVSGGANYEQYF.

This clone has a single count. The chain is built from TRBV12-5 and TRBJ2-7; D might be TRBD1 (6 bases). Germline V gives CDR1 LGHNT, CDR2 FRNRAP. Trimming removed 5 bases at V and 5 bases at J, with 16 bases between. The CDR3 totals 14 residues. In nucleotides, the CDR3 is TGTGCTAGTGGTACCCCAGGGGTTCCCCACGAGCAGTACTTC. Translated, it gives CASGTPGVPHEQYF.

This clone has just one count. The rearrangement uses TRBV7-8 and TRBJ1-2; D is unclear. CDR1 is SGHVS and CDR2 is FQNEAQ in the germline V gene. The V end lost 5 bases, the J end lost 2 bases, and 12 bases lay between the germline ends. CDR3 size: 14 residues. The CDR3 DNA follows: TGTGCCAGCAGCCTCGGACTGGGCAACTATGGCTACACCTTC. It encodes CASSLGLGNYGYTF.

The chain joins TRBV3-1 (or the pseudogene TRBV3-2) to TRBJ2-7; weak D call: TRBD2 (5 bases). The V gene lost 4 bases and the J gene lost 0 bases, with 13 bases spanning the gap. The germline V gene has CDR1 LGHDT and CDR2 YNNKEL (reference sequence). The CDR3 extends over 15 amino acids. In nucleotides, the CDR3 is TGTGCCAGCAGCCGGATTTTGAGGGCCTCCTACGAGCAGTACTTC. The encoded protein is CASSRILRASYEQYF.

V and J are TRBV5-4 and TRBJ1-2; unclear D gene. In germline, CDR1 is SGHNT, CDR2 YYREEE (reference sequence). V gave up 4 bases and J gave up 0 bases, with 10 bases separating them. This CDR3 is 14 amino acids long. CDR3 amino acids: CASSPLYSNYGYTF. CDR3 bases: TGTGCCAGCAGCCCATTATATTCTAACTATGGCTACACCTTC.

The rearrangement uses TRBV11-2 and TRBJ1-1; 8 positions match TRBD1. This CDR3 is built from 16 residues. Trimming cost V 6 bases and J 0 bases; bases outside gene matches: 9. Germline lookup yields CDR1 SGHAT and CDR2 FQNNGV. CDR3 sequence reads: CASRGGTGSMNTEAFF. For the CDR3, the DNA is TGTGCCAGCAGGGGCGGGACAGGTTCCATGAACACTGAAGCTTTCTTT.

CDR3 in amino acids: CASSEGQPNSPLHF. CDR3 nucleotides: TGTGCCAGCAGTGAGGGACAACCCAATTCACCCCTCCACTTT. The rearrangement joins TRBV2 to TRBJ1-6; the D gene is possibly TRBD1 (6 bases). CDR1 and CDR2 from the germline V gene are SNHLY and FYNNEI. V lost 3 bases and J lost 7, with 10 bases in between. The length of the CDR3 is 14 residues.

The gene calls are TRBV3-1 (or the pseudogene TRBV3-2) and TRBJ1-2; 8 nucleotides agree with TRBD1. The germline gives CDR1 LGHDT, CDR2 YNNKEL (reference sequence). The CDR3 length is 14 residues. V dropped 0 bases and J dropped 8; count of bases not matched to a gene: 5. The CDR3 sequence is CASSQEAGGDGYTF. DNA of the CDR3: TGTGCCAGCAGCCAAGAAGCAGGGGGCGACGGCTACACCTTC.

The CDR3, as DNA: TGTGCCAGCAGCCTCACAGGGGTATATGGGAATGAGCAGTTCTTC. This encodes CASSLTGVYGNEQFF. V usage is TRBV3-1 (or the pseudogene TRBV3-2) and J usage is TRBJ2-1, with 7 nucleotides matching TRBD1. V was pared by 4 bases and J by 7 bases, with 10 bases of the junction left unmatched. Looked up from germline, CDR1 is LGHDT and CDR2 is YNNKEL (reference sequence). CDR3 size: 15 residues.

CDR3 protein: CASSHQGWNEQFF. The CDR3 region has the DNA TGTGCCAGCAGCCACCAGGGATGGAATGAGCAGTTCTTC. The chain is built from TRBV6-5 and TRBJ2-1; TRBD1 might be the D (5 bases). The germline gives CDR1 MNHEY, CDR2 SVGAGI. The V and J ends lost 6 bases and 7 bases respectively, with 13 bases between them. This CDR3 contains 13 residues.

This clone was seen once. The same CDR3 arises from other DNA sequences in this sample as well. The CDR3 reads CASSYSYGESYEQYF. The CDR3 bases are TGTGCCAGCAGTTACTCGTACGGAGAGTCCTACGAGCAGTACTTC. The chain joins TRBV6-5 to TRBJ2-7; D not certain. Germline V gene sequence: CDR1 MNHEY, CDR2 SVGAGI. The length of the CDR3 is 15 residues. V was trimmed by 0 bases and J by 1 base, leaving 10 bases between them.

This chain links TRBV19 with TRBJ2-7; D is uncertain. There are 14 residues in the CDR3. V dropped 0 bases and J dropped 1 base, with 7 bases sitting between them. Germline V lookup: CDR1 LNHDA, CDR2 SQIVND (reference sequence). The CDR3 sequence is CASSIDSISYEQYF. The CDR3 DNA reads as TGTGCCAGTAGTATAGACAGTATATCCTACGAGCAGTACTTC.

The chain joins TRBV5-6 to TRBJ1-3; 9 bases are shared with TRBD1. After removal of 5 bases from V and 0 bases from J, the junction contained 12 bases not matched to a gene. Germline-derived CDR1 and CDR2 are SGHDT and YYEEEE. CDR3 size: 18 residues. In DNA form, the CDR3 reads TGTGCCAGCAGTTACAGGGGGCGACGGACTCACTCTGGAAACACCATATATTTT. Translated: CASSYRGRRTHSGNTIYF.

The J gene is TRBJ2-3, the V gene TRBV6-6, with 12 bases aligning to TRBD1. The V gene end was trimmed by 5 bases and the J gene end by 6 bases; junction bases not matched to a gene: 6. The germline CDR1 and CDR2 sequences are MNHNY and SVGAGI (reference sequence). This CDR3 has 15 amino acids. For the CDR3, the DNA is TGTGCCAGCAGTCAGGGGGACAGGGGGCCGGATACGCAGTATTTT. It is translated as CASSQGDRGPDTQYF.

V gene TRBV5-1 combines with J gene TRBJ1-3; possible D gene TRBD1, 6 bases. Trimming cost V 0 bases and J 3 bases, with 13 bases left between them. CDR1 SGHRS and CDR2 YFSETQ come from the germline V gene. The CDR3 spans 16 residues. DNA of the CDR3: TGCGCCAGCAGCTTGGACAGGGTCGTGGGTGGAAACACCATATATTTT. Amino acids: CASSLDRVVGGNTIYF.

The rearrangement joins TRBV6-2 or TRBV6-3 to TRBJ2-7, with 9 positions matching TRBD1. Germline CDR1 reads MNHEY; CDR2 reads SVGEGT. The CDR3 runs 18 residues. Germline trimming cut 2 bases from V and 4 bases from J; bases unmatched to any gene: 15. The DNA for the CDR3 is TGTGCCAGCAGTTACCATGGACCCACAACAGGGGGCTGGTACGAGCAGTACTTC. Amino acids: CASSYHGPTTGGWYEQYF.

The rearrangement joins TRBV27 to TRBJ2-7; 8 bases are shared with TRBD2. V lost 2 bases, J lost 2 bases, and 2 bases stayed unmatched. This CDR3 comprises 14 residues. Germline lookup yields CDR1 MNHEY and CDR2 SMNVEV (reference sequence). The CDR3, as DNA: TGTGCCAGCAGTTTAGCGGGGGGACCCTACGAGCAGTACTTC. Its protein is CASSLAGGPYEQYF.

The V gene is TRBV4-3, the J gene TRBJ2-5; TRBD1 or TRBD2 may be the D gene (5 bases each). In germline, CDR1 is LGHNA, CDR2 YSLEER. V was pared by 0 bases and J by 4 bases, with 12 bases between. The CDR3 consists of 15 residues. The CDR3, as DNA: TGCGCCAGCAGCCAAGATGGGGGTAACAGAGAGACCCAGTACTTC. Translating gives CASSQDGGNRETQYF.

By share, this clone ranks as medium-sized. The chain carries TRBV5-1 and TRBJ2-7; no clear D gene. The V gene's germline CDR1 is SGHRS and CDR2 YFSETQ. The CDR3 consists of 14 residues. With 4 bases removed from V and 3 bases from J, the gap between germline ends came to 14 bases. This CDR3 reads CASSRIDGYYEQYF. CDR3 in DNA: TGCGCCAGCAGCAGAATTGACGGATACTACGAGCAGTACTTC.

CDR3 sequence (DNA): TGTGCCAGCAGTTCCCCCAGGGGGGAACTGTTTTTT. Translating gives CASSSPRGELFF. V usage is TRBV27 and J usage is TRBJ1-4; TRBD1 agrees at 7 bases. The CDR3 runs to 12 residues. Germline V gene data show CDR1 as MNHEY and CDR2 as SMNVEV (reference sequence). Germline trimming cut 4 bases from V and 12 bases from J; bases unmatched to any gene: 5. The whole variable domain, filled in from reference TRBV27 and TRBJ1-4, reads EAQVTQNPRYLITVTGKKLTVTCSQNMNHEYMSWYRQDPGLGLRQIYYSMNVEVTDKGDVPEGYKVSRKEKRNFPLILESPSPNQTSLYFCASSSPRGELFFGSGTQLSVL.

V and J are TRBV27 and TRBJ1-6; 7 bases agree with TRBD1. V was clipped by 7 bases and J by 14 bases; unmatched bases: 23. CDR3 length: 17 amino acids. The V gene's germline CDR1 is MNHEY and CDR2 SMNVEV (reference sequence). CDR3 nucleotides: TGTGCCAGCACCTTCCTTGGAGACCGACAGGGTGGTCGGGCCCTCCACTTT. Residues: CASTFLGDRQGGRALHF.

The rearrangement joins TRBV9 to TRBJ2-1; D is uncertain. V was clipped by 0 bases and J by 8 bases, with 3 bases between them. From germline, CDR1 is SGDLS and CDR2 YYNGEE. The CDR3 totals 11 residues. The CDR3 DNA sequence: TGTGCCAGCAGCGTAGAGGATGAGCAGTTCTTC. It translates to CASSVEDEQFF.

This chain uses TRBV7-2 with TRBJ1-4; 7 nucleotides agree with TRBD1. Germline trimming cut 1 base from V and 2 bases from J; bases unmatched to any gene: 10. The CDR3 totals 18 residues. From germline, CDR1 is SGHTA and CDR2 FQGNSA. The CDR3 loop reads CASSLGRDRRLTNEKLFF. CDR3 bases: TGTGCCAGCAGCTTAGGCCGGGACAGACGGCTGACTAATGAAAAACTGTTTTTT.